This T cell receptor (beta chain) was sequenced during a study of blood T cell repertoires in COVID-19. The junction had 1 base not matched to a gene; V was cut back by 0 bases and J by 6 bases. This CDR3 contains 14 residues. CDR1 SGHAT and CDR2 FQNNGV come from the germline V gene. Using immunoSEQ multiplex PCR, the repertoire was profiled, and TCRdb retains in-frame clones only, with some absent. The sample includes 250,000 to 300,000 clones, almost 90% of them seen just once. This clonotype was sampled from a woman aged 60-70 years with COVID-19, enrolled during active disease. The chain links TRBV11-2 to TRBJ1-5; 8 positions match TRBD1. The sample consisted of peripheral blood. The CDR3 DNA reads TGTGCCAGCAGCTTAGACAGGGGGCCTCAGCCCCAGCATTTT. Encoded protein: CASSLDRGPQPQHF.